Listed below are T cell receptor beta chains from one sample, sequenced in a study of T cell changes during pregnancy in multiple sclerosis. Sequencing used immunoSEQ multiplex PCR; TCRdb keeps in-frame clones, though not all of them. The table lists roughly 64,000 clones, about 92% of them singletons. Specimen: peripheral blood, collected in the third trimester of pregnancy. The origin of the receptors is a female donor in good health, enrolled as a control in a pregnancy study. Each CDR3 is given with its conserved first and last residue. Fields, in order: V gene, clone size, D gene, J gene, CDR3 DNA, CDR3 protein. A D gene is named only where the DNA matches it firmly. Size values are once, few and many counts, or a class for expanded clones, and some rows have none.

v_call: TRBV11-3; clone_size: NA; d_call: NA; j_call: TRBJ1-4; cdr3_nt: TGTGCCAGCAGCCGGGGTACTGAAAAACTGTTTTTT; cdr3_aa: CASSRGTEKLFF
v_call: TRBV9; clone_size: NA; d_call: NA; j_call: TRBJ2-3; cdr3_nt: TGTGCCAGCAGCCCCGCGGGGGCGTACACAGATACGCAGTATTTT; cdr3_aa: CASSPAGAYTDTQYF
v_call: TRBV14; clone_size: NA; d_call: NA; j_call: TRBJ2-1; cdr3_nt: TGTGCCAGCAGCCAAGTGTCGTCAGGGCGCCGTCCCTACAATGAGCAGTTCTTC; cdr3_aa: CASSQVSSGRRPYNEQFF
v_call: TRBV6-1; clone_size: NA; d_call: NA; j_call: TRBJ2-3; cdr3_nt: TGTGCCAGCAGTGGCGGGGCGGGTGCGGTGGGGACAGATACGCAGTATTTT; cdr3_aa: CASSGGAGAVGTDTQYF
v_call: TRBV11-2; clone_size: once; d_call: NA; j_call: TRBJ2-7; cdr3_nt: TGTGCCAGCAGCTTACGGCTGGGGGCGAGCTCCTACGAGCAGTACTTC; cdr3_aa: CASSLRLGASSYEQYF
v_call: TRBV30; clone_size: NA; d_call: NA; j_call: TRBJ1-2; cdr3_nt: TGTGCCTGGAGTCCTACCCGAATTGGCAGGATAGACTATGGCTACACCTTC; cdr3_aa: CAWSPTRIGRIDYGYTF
v_call: TRBV5-4; clone_size: NA; d_call: NA; j_call: TRBJ2-7; cdr3_nt: TGTGCCAGCAGCCAAGGACAGACCTCCTACGAGCAGTACTTC; cdr3_aa: CASSQGQTSYEQYF
v_call: TRBV5-6; clone_size: NA; d_call: TRBD1; j_call: TRBJ2-1; cdr3_nt: TGTGCCAGCAGCGGAGACAGGGGGTCCTACAATGAGCAGTTCTTC; cdr3_aa: CASSGDRGSYNEQFF
v_call: TRBV4-1; clone_size: NA; d_call: TRBD2; j_call: TRBJ2-5; cdr3_nt: TGCGCCAGCAGCCCACTAGCGGGGAGTTCGGTTTTGGAGACCCAGTACTTC; cdr3_aa: CASSPLAGSSVLETQYF
v_call: TRBV6-5; clone_size: NA; d_call: NA; j_call: TRBJ2-5; cdr3_nt: TGTGCCAGCAGTTACTCGGGGCTGGGGGAGACCCAGTACTTC; cdr3_aa: CASSYSGLGETQYF
v_call: TRBV19; clone_size: few; d_call: TRBD1; j_call: TRBJ1-5; cdr3_nt: TGTGCCAGTAGTGACAGGGTTCGTCAGCCCCAGCATTTT; cdr3_aa: CASSDRVRQPQHF
v_call: TRBV4-3; clone_size: NA; d_call: TRBD2; j_call: TRBJ2-7; cdr3_nt: TGCGCCAGCAGCCAAGGTCTTAGCGGGGGGGCTGACCGACACGAGCAGTACTTC; cdr3_aa: CASSQGLSGGADRHEQYF
v_call: TRBV19; clone_size: NA; d_call: TRBD2; j_call: TRBJ2-3; cdr3_nt: TGTGCCAGTAGTATCTTGGGGACTAGCGGGAGTCTCGGCACAGATACGCAGTATTTT; cdr3_aa: CASSILGTSGSLGTDTQYF
v_call: TRBV27; clone_size: NA; d_call: TRBD1; j_call: TRBJ1-1; cdr3_nt: TGTGCCAGCTTCAGGGGGCGCCCCGGAAACACTGAAGCTTTCTTT; cdr3_aa: CASFRGRPGNTEAFF
v_call: TRBV18; clone_size: NA; d_call: NA; j_call: TRBJ2-1; cdr3_nt: TGTGCCAGCTCCTCGGCAGGGGCTGACAGTGAGCAGTTCTTC; cdr3_aa: CASSSAGADSEQFF
v_call: TRBV27; clone_size: NA; d_call: TRBD1; j_call: TRBJ1-2; cdr3_nt: TGTGCCAGCAGTTTAGGAAGGGGGCTCGGCTACACCTTC; cdr3_aa: CASSLGRGLGYTF
v_call: TRBV10-3; clone_size: NA; d_call: TRBD2; j_call: TRBJ2-3; cdr3_nt: TGTGCCATCAGTTCACTAGCGAGCACAGATACGCAGTATTTT; cdr3_aa: CAISSLASTDTQYF
v_call: TRBV27; clone_size: NA; d_call: TRBD1; j_call: TRBJ1-5; cdr3_nt: TGTGCCAGCAGTTTATCCACAGGGGTCCAGCCCCAGCATTTT; cdr3_aa: CASSLSTGVQPQHF
v_call: TRBV29-1; clone_size: NA; d_call: NA; j_call: TRBJ2-6; cdr3_nt: TGCAGCGTTAGCGATTCCTCTGGGGCCAACGTCCTGACTTTC; cdr3_aa: CSVSDSSGANVLTF
v_call: TRBV5-1; clone_size: NA; d_call: NA; j_call: TRBJ2-7; cdr3_nt: TGCGCCAGCAGCTTGGAACCGAGAATCTCCTACGAGCAGTACTTC; cdr3_aa: CASSLEPRISYEQYF
v_call: TRBV11-3; clone_size: NA; d_call: TRBD1; j_call: TRBJ2-7; cdr3_nt: TGTGCCAGCAGCTTAGATGGTGGGACAGGGGGCGAGCAGTACTTC; cdr3_aa: CASSLDGGTGGEQYF
v_call: TRBV15; clone_size: once; d_call: TRBD1; j_call: TRBJ1-4; cdr3_nt: TGTGCCACCAGCAGAGACGGACAGGGTGGTGAAAAACTGTTTTTT; cdr3_aa: CATSRDGQGGEKLFF
v_call: TRBV6-5; clone_size: NA; d_call: TRBD1; j_call: TRBJ1-1; cdr3_nt: TGTGCCAGCAGAACGCCGACAGGGCGGGCTTTCTTT; cdr3_aa: CASRTPTGRAFF
v_call: TRBV7-2; clone_size: NA; d_call: TRBD1; j_call: TRBJ1-1; cdr3_nt: TGTGCCAGCAGCTTAGGGGGACAGGGACTCACTGAAGCTTTCTTT; cdr3_aa: CASSLGGQGLTEAFF
v_call: TRBV11-3; clone_size: NA; d_call: TRBD1; j_call: TRBJ1-2; cdr3_nt: TGTGCCAGCAGCGACGGGACAGACTATGGCTACACCTTC; cdr3_aa: CASSDGTDYGYTF
v_call: TRBV19; clone_size: NA; d_call: NA; j_call: TRBJ2-1; cdr3_nt: TGTGCCAGTACCCCGACCCCCGCGGGACTCTACAATGAGCAGTTCTTC; cdr3_aa: CASTPTPAGLYNEQFF
v_call: TRBV7-9; clone_size: few; d_call: TRBD1; j_call: TRBJ1-6; cdr3_nt: TGTGCCAGCAGCCCCGGACAGGGGAAGAATTCACCCCTCCACTTT; cdr3_aa: CASSPGQGKNSPLHF
v_call: TRBV11-3; clone_size: NA; d_call: NA; j_call: TRBJ2-7; cdr3_nt: TGTGCCAGCAGAATTGGCGGTGGACTGTACGAGCAGTACTTC; cdr3_aa: CASRIGGGLYEQYF
v_call: TRBV18; clone_size: NA; d_call: NA; j_call: TRBJ1-1; cdr3_nt: TGTGCCAGCTCACCCTTCGGCGGAGGCACTGAAGCTTTCTTT; cdr3_aa: CASSPFGGGTEAFF
v_call: TRBV9; clone_size: few; d_call: NA; j_call: TRBJ1-5; cdr3_nt: TGTGCCAGCAGCGCTCGCGAGGGAAGCAATCAGCCCCAGCATTTT; cdr3_aa: CASSAREGSNQPQHF
v_call: TRBV5-1; clone_size: NA; d_call: NA; j_call: TRBJ2-1; cdr3_nt: TGCGCCAGCAGCTTAGGACACTTTAGCTCCTACAATGAGCAGTTCTTC; cdr3_aa: CASSLGHFSSYNEQFF
v_call: TRBV5-1; clone_size: NA; d_call: NA; j_call: TRBJ2-7; cdr3_nt: TGCGCCAGCAGCTTGACACACCGACACCCCTACGAGCAGTACTTC; cdr3_aa: CASSLTHRHPYEQYF
v_call: TRBV19; clone_size: NA; d_call: TRBD1; j_call: TRBJ2-6; cdr3_nt: TGTGCCACCGCGGACAGGGCCCTCTCTGGGGCCAACGTCCTGACTTTC; cdr3_aa: CATADRALSGANVLTF
v_call: TRBV5-1; clone_size: NA; d_call: TRBD1; j_call: TRBJ2-7; cdr3_nt: TGCGCCAGCAGCTTTGGACAGGTGTACGAGCAGTACTTC; cdr3_aa: CASSFGQVYEQYF
v_call: TRBV11-3; clone_size: NA; d_call: TRBD2; j_call: TRBJ2-6; cdr3_nt: TGTGCCAGCAGCTCGGGGGACTATACCCCCAATGGGGCCAACGTCCTGACTTTC; cdr3_aa: CASSSGDYTPNGANVLTF
v_call: TRBV5-6; clone_size: NA; d_call: TRBD1; j_call: TRBJ1-2; cdr3_nt: TGTGCCAGCAGCTACAGGGGGACAGGGGGCTATGGCTACACCTTC; cdr3_aa: CASSYRGTGGYGYTF
v_call: TRBV27; clone_size: NA; d_call: TRBD1; j_call: TRBJ1-6; cdr3_nt: TGTGCCAGCAGGCGCTGGGACAGCTCCAATTCACCCCTCCACTTT; cdr3_aa: CASRRWDSSNSPLHF
v_call: TRBV6-1; clone_size: NA; d_call: NA; j_call: TRBJ2-3; cdr3_nt: TGTGCCAGCAGTGGGGCCTCCTTCACAGATACGCAGTATTTT; cdr3_aa: CASSGASFTDTQYF
v_call: TRBV18; clone_size: NA; d_call: NA; j_call: TRBJ1-1; cdr3_nt: TGTGCCAGCTCACCTCCCGGACAGCACATGAACACTGAAGCTTTCTTT; cdr3_aa: CASSPPGQHMNTEAFF
v_call: TRBV7-2; clone_size: few; d_call: NA; j_call: TRBJ1-1; cdr3_nt: TGTGCCGCAATGTGGAGCAGCACTGAAGCTTTCTTT; cdr3_aa: CAAMWSSTEAFF
v_call: TRBV5-1; clone_size: NA; d_call: NA; j_call: TRBJ2-5; cdr3_nt: TGCGCCAGCAGCTTTGGGGGCGGCGAGACCCAGTACTTC; cdr3_aa: CASSFGGGETQYF
v_call: TRBV20-1; clone_size: NA; d_call: NA; j_call: TRBJ2-3; cdr3_nt: TGCAGTGCAGACTACACAGATACGCAGTATTTT; cdr3_aa: CSADYTDTQYF
v_call: TRBV5-4; clone_size: NA; d_call: NA; j_call: TRBJ1-1; cdr3_nt: TGTGCCAGCAGCCGCCCCCAGGGGGAAGCTTTCTTT; cdr3_aa: CASSRPQGEAFF
v_call: TRBV7-2; clone_size: NA; d_call: NA; j_call: TRBJ2-7; cdr3_nt: TGTGCCAGCAGCCCCCGGGTAGATACCTACGAGCAGTACTTC; cdr3_aa: CASSPRVDTYEQYF
v_call: TRBV7-2; clone_size: few; d_call: TRBD2; j_call: TRBJ2-5; cdr3_nt: TGTGCCAGCAGCTTAGTCGCTAAGGGAGGGGAGACCCAGTACTTC; cdr3_aa: CASSLVAKGGETQYF
v_call: TRBV2; clone_size: NA; d_call: NA; j_call: TRBJ2-7; cdr3_nt: TGTGCCAGCATGGACTTCTCCGAGCAGTACTTC; cdr3_aa: CASMDFSEQYF
v_call: TRBV19; clone_size: NA; d_call: TRBD1; j_call: TRBJ1-2; cdr3_nt: TGTGCCAGTAACGAGCGACAGGGGATTGGCTATGGCTACACCTTC; cdr3_aa: CASNERQGIGYGYTF
v_call: TRBV4-3; clone_size: NA; d_call: TRBD2; j_call: TRBJ2-2; cdr3_nt: TGCGCCAGCAGCCCTAGCGGGGGGAACACCGGGGAGCTGTTTTTT; cdr3_aa: CASSPSGGNTGELFF
v_call: TRBV4-1; clone_size: NA; d_call: TRBD1; j_call: TRBJ2-2; cdr3_nt: TGCGCCAGCAGCCCGGGACAGGGGATCCCGGACACCGGGGAGCTGTTTTTT; cdr3_aa: CASSPGQGIPDTGELFF
v_call: TRBV27; clone_size: NA; d_call: NA; j_call: TRBJ2-5; cdr3_nt: TGTGCCAGCAGTTCGGGCCCTTGGGGGGCCCAGTACTTC; cdr3_aa: CASSSGPWGAQYF
v_call: TRBV19; clone_size: NA; d_call: NA; j_call: TRBJ2-6; cdr3_nt: TGTGCCAGTAGTATATTAGGACAGAACCTTTTCTCTGGGGCCAACGTCCTGACTTTC; cdr3_aa: CASSILGQNLFSGANVLTF
v_call: TRBV5-8; clone_size: NA; d_call: TRBD2; j_call: TRBJ2-2; cdr3_nt: TGTGCCAGCAGCGGCGGGACTAGCGGCCTAAGGACCGGGGAGCTGTTTTTT; cdr3_aa: CASSGGTSGLRTGELFF
v_call: TRBV4-3; clone_size: NA; d_call: TRBD2; j_call: TRBJ2-1; cdr3_nt: TGCGCCAGCAGCCAAGGGGATAGCGGGGGGGGAGCCTACAATGAGCAGTTCTTC; cdr3_aa: CASSQGDSGGGAYNEQFF
v_call: TRBV5-1; clone_size: NA; d_call: NA; j_call: TRBJ1-1; cdr3_nt: TGCGCCAGCAGCTTCTTGGCAAACACTGAAGCTTTCTTT; cdr3_aa: CASSFLANTEAFF
v_call: TRBV15; clone_size: NA; d_call: NA; j_call: TRBJ1-3; cdr3_nt: TGTGCCACCAGCAGAGTCACAGATGGAAACACCATATATTTT; cdr3_aa: CATSRVTDGNTIYF
v_call: TRBV18; clone_size: NA; d_call: TRBD2; j_call: TRBJ2-7; cdr3_nt: TGTGCCAGCTCACCACTCGGTATTACTAGCGGGAGAAACTACGAGCAGTACTTC; cdr3_aa: CASSPLGITSGRNYEQYF
v_call: TRBV19; clone_size: NA; d_call: NA; j_call: TRBJ2-7; cdr3_nt: TGTGCCAGTATCGGAAGGGCGACAGGTAGCTCCTACGAGCAGTACTTC; cdr3_aa: CASIGRATGSSYEQYF
v_call: TRBV9; clone_size: NA; d_call: NA; j_call: TRBJ1-3; cdr3_nt: TGTGCCAGCAGCGGTACAGGGACTGGAAACACCATATATTTT; cdr3_aa: CASSGTGTGNTIYF
v_call: TRBV5-1; clone_size: NA; d_call: TRBD2; j_call: TRBJ2-1; cdr3_nt: TGCGCCAGCAGCCCGGGACTAGCGGTCTACAATGAGCAGTTCTTC; cdr3_aa: CASSPGLAVYNEQFF